This TCR beta chain was sequenced for a study of cytomegalovirus exposure and HLA in healthy donors. Looking at the study overall: One earlier analysis, a look at around 170 million T cells, found more than 100 million unique TCR beta sequences.

Use of 60 Vbeta and 13 Jbeta primers characterized the PCR. The method was immunoSEQ multiplex PCR; TCRdb's version includes in-frame clones alone and lacks a portion of them. The table includes about 92,000 clones, more than 75% detected once. Overall study findings and caveats: Later on, an analysis found that several of the most significant clusters appeared to be linked to common viral pathogens, which included parvovirus B19. There were under 200 TCR beta chains listed as cytomegalovirus-associated.

V was clipped by 5 bases and J by 8 bases; unmatched bases: 8. The CDR3 is made up of 13 amino acids. The germline gives CDR1 MRHNA, CDR2 SNTAGT. Participants comprised healthy donors of bone marrow. As concerns this clone: What it recognizes is unknown.

Sequencing was done on a sample of PBMCs. The rearrangement uses TRBV6-4 and TRBJ1-2, with TRBD1 matching 7 bases. The clonotype comes from a man younger than 30 in good health and CMV-seronegative. The CDR3 bases are TGTGCCAGCAGTCCACAGGGGCGCGAAGGCTACACCTTC. Protein: CASSPQGREGYTF.